This note documents a single TCR beta chain sequence. This record belongs to a study of CD8 T cells in Susac syndrome. Roughly 0.45 to 1 ug RNA was reverse transcribed with random hexamers. TCRdb independently ran MiXCR on the immunoSEQ multiplex PCR reads; one entry per CDR3 protein. Among about 240,000 distinct CDR3 sequences listed, about 96% were seen once. V shed 5 bases and J shed 10 bases, with 19 bases lying between them. Germline V lookup: CDR1 SGDLS, CDR2 YYNGEE. CDR3 length equals 15 residues. This rearrangement joins TRBV9 to TRBJ1-6; TRBD1 is a possible D gene (5 bases). The sequence was obtained from a human donor with Susac syndrome. Sequencing was done on a sample of CD4+ T cells from PBMCs. Written as DNA, the CDR3 is TGTGCCAGCAGTAGCAGGGCAGGATTTGGGTCACCCCTCCACTTT. This encodes CASSSRAGFGSPLHF.